This T cell receptor (beta chain) was observed in a study of cytomegalovirus exposure and HLA in healthy donors. This clone was recorded a few times. No antigen is known for it. Study-wide results and limits: Among immune exposure information, only CMV serostatus was available.

The germline V gene has CDR1 MGHRA and CDR2 YSYEKL. CDR3 length: 14 residues. The V and J ends lost 0 bases and 5 bases respectively, with 8 bases between them. 60 Vbeta and 13 Jbeta primers were used in PCR. TCRdb's table, derived via immunoSEQ multiplex PCR, lists solely in-frame clones and lacks some. Counted here are about 210,000 clones, roughly 82% occurring once; the ten biggest clones make up nearly 6%. Sequenced material: PBMCs. The sequence was collected from a middle-aged man in good health and CMV-seropositive. The chain employs TRBV4-1 and TRBJ1-5; D possibly corresponds to TRBD1 (6 bases). The CDR3 DNA reads as TGCGCCAGCAGCCAAGAGACAGGTTATCAGCCCCAGCATTTT. It codes for CASSQETGYQPQHF.